What follows are 12 T cell receptor beta chains derived from one specimen sequenced in a study of blood T cell repertoires in COVID-19. Libraries were prepared by immunoSEQ multiplex PCR; TCRdb keeps only in-frame clonotypes and omits some of them. The data hold roughly 250,000 clones, with just over 90% observed a single time. Sequenced: PBMCs or T cells enriched from blood (not recorded which). These receptors came from a young woman who had recovered from COVID-19.

The gene calls are TRBV3-1 (or the pseudogene TRBV3-2) and TRBJ1-2, with D possibly TRBD1 on 6 matching bases. Per the germline V gene, CDR1 is LGHDT and CDR2 is YNNKEL (reference sequence). V was clipped by 1 base and J by 4 bases, with 13 bases between them. This CDR3 spans 15 amino acids. CDR3 DNA: TGTGCCAGCAGCCAAGCAGCGGGGGGCGCCTATGGCTACACCTTC. The encoded protein is CASSQAAGGAYGYTF.

The chain links TRBV18 to TRBJ2-1; TRBD1 might be the D (6 bases). CDR3 length: 12 residues. The V gene lost 3 bases and the J gene lost 8 bases, with 8 bases spanning the gap. Germline CDR1 is KGHSH and CDR2 is LQKENI. CDR3 residues: CASSPPGDEQFF. Written as DNA, the CDR3 is TGTGCCAGCTCACCGCCAGGGGATGAGCAGTTCTTC.

The J gene is TRBJ2-1, the V gene TRBV7-9; TRBD2 agrees at 13 bases. Germline assignment: CDR1 SEHNR and CDR2 FQNEAQ (reference sequence). V dropped 5 bases and J dropped 4; count of bases not matched to a gene: 5. CDR3 length equals 16 residues. This CDR3 is CASSEGLAGNYNEQFF. For the CDR3, the DNA is TGTGCCAGCAGCGAGGGACTAGCGGGGAATTACAATGAGCAGTTCTTC.

CDR3 in amino acids: CATAGPGQGAMNTEAFF. The CDR3 DNA reads TGTGCCACGGCGGGACCGGGACAGGGGGCGATGAACACTGAAGCTTTCTTT. The chain employs TRBV7-9 and TRBJ1-1; 12 bases align to TRBD1. The germline gives CDR1 SEHNR, CDR2 FQNEAQ (reference sequence). V was clipped by 10 bases and J by 0 bases; unmatched bases: 12. The CDR3 contains 17 residues.

This sequence joins TRBV4-1 and TRBJ1-1; a weak D match, TRBD1 (5 bases). Trimming cost V 3 bases and J 5 bases, with 19 bases left between them. This CDR3 has 16 residues. Looked up from germline, CDR1 is MGHRA and CDR2 is YSYEKL. The CDR3 region has the DNA TGCGCCAGCAGCCACGGAGACGAGGGGAGGGCAACTGAAGCTTTCTTT. It is translated as CASSHGDEGRATEAFF.

The chain has TRBV10-1 and TRBJ2-7; D ambiguous. Germline assignment: CDR1 WNHNN and CDR2 SYGVQD (reference sequence). This CDR3 has 12 residues. Trimming took 4 bases from V and 6 from J, leaving 10 bases between them. CDR3: CASSGSSAEQYF. The CDR3 DNA reads TGCGCCAGCAGTGGGAGCTCGGCCGAGCAGTACTTC.

The chain couples TRBV21-1 to TRBJ2-7; the listed D gene, TRBD1, was not tested against the DNA. TRBV21-1 is labeled a pseudogene. The length of the CDR3 is 18 residues. The CDR3 DNA reads TGTGCCAGCAGCACTCTGTGGAGTTCCGGGACAGGGTCAGGCGAGCAGTACTTC. This sequence encodes CASSTLWSSGTGSGEQYF.

The chain uses TRBV6-5 and TRBJ1-1; the D is unclear. CDR3 size: 13 residues. CDR1 is MNHEY and CDR2 is SVGAGI in the germline V gene. The germline V and J ends were trimmed by 9 bases and 0 bases, with 11 bases remaining between them. Written as DNA, the CDR3 is TGTGCCAGTATTCTTGGGCTGAACACTGAAGCTTTCTTT. This codes for CASILGLNTEAFF.

The chain carries TRBV6-2 or TRBV6-3 and TRBJ1-1; a possible D gene is TRBD1 (6 bases). Germline V gene sequence: CDR1 MNHEY, CDR2 SVGEGT. V was pared by 6 bases and J by 1 base, with 15 bases between. This CDR3 region has 15 residues. The CDR3 coding sequence is TGTGCCAGCAGCTCTTGGCAGGGGCAGAACACTGAAGCTTTCTTT. Protein sequence: CASSSWQGQNTEAFF.

This chain uses TRBV24-1 with TRBJ2-1; possibly TRBD1 for D (6 bases). The germline V gene has CDR1 KGHDR and CDR2 SFDVKD. The CDR3 loop spans 17 amino acids. V dropped 6 bases and J dropped 5 bases, with 22 bases sitting between them. The CDR3 is CATSPPPGTKTDNEQFF. CDR3 bases: TGTGCCACCAGTCCCCCCCCCGGGACAAAAACGGACAATGAGCAGTTCTTC.

This chain joins TRBV2 and TRBJ2-3; D unresolved. V lost 7 bases to trimming and J lost 0 bases, with 11 bases between them. This CDR3 has 14 residues. Germline V gene sequence: CDR1 SNHLY, CDR2 FYNNEI. CDR3 sequence (DNA): TGTGCCAGCACGTTGGGCACTAGCACAGATACGCAGTATTTT. Its translation: CASTLGTSTDTQYF. Filled out from reference TRBV2 and TRBJ2-3, the complete variable domain reads EPEVTQTPSHQVTQMGQEVILRCVPISNHLYFYWYRQILGQKVEFLVSFYNNEISEKSEIFDDQFSVERPDGSNFTLKIRSTKLEDSAMYFCASTLGTSTDTQYFGPGTRLTVL.

The chain employs TRBV4-2 and TRBJ1-2; D not resolved. CDR1 and CDR2 from the germline V gene are LGHNA and YNFKEQ. The CDR3 totals 14 residues. V was shortened by 0 bases and J by 3 bases, with 8 bases between the two germline ends. DNA of the CDR3: TGTGCCAGCAGCCAAGAGATGTCGGACTATGGCTACACCTTC. It translates to CASSQEMSDYGYTF.